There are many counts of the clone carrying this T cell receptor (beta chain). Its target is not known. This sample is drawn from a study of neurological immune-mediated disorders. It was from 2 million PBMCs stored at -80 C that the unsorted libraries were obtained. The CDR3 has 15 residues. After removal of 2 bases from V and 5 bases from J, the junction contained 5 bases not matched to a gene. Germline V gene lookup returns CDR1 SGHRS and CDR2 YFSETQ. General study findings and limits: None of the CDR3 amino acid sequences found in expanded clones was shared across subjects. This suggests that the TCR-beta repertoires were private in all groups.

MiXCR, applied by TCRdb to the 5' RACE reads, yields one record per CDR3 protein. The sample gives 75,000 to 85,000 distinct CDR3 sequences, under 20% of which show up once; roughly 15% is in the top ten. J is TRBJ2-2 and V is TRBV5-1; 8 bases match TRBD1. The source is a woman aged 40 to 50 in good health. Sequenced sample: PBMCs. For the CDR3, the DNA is TGCGCCAGCAGCTTATCACAGGGGGATACCGGGGAGCTGTTTTTT. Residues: CASSLSQGDTGELFF.